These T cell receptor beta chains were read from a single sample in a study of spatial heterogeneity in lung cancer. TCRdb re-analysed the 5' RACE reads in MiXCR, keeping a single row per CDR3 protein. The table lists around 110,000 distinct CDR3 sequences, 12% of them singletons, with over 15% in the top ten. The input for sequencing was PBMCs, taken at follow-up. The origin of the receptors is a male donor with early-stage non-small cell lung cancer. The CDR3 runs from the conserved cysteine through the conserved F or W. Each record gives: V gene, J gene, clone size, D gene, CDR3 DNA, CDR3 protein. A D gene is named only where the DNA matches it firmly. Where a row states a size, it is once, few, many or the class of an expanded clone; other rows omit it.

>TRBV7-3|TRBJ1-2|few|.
TGTGCCAGCAGTCCCAGTATTGGGAGTAACTATGGCTACACCTTC
CASSPSIGSNYGYTF
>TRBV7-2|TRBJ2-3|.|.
TGTGCCAGCAGCTTACGCGGGCTAGATACGCAGTATTTT
CASSLRGLDTQYF
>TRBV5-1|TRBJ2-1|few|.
TGCGCCAGCAGCTTTGCGCTAGCGAGCCTCAATGAGCAGTTCTTC
CASSFALASLNEQFF
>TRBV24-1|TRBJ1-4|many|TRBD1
TGTGCCACCAGTGAGACCGGGACAGGCCCGGAAAAACTGTTTTTT
CATSETGTGPEKLFF
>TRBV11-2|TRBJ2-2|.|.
TGTGCCAGCAGCAAACAGGGACCGAACACCGGGGAGCTGTTTTTT
CASSKQGPNTGELFF
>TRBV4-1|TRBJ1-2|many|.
TGCGCCAGCAGCCAAGAAGGCTTGGGCCCTCGGGGCTACACCTTC
CASSQEGLGPRGYTF
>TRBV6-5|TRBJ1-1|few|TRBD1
TGTGCCAGCACCCTAGGGGGCAAAGCTGAAGCTTTCTTT
CASTLGGKAEAFF
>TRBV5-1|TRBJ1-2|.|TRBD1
TGCGCCAGCAGCTCCCGACAGGGAAGGGATGGCTACACCTTC
CASSSRQGRDGYTF
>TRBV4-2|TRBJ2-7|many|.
TGTGCCAGCAGCCGCAACCCGACAGGGAGGGCCTACGAGCAGTACTTC
CASSRNPTGRAYEQYF
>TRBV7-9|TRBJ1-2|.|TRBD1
TGTGCCAGCAGAATGGGACAGGGCTATGGCTACACCTTC
CASRMGQGYGYTF
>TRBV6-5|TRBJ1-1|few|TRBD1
TGTGCCAGCAGTTACCCCCGGGGACAGGGGGGTCATGAAGCTTTCTTT
CASSYPRGQGGHEAFF
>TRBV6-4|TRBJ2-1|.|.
TGTGCCAGCATCCAGGACAGAAAATTATACGATGAGCAGTTCTTC
CASIQDRKLYDEQFF
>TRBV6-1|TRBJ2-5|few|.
TGTGCCAGCAGTGAGGAGGAGACCCAGTACTTC
CASSEEETQYF
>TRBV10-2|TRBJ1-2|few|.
TGCGCCAGCAGTGAGCTAGGAGGAGGTGGCTACACCTTC
CASSELGGGGYTF
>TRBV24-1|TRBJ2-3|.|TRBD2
TGTGCCACCAGTGACTCCGGGACTAGCGGTCAAGATACGCAGTATTTT
CATSDSGTSGQDTQYF
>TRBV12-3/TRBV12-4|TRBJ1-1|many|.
TGTGCCAGCAGTTTGCGAGTGAACACTGAAGCTTTCTTT
CASSLRVNTEAFF
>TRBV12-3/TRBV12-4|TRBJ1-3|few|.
TGTGCCAGCACCCGACGCGGGGGGCTTTCTGGAAACACCATATATTTT
CASTRRGGLSGNTIYF
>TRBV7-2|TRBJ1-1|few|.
TGTGCCAGCAGCCTTCGAAGGAGGAACACTGAAGCTTTCTTT
CASSLRRRNTEAFF
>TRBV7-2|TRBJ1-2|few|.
TGTGCCAGCAGCTTTAACTTCCGCAACTATGGCTACACCTTC
CASSFNFRNYGYTF
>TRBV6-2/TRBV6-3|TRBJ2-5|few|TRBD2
TGTGCCAGCAGAGAGCGGGGGAGCCCAGGGTTGACCCAGTACTTC
CASRERGSPGLTQYF
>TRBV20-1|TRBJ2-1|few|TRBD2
TGCAGTGCCGGGGTAGCGGGGGGCCAAAATGAGCAGTTCTTC
CSAGVAGGQNEQFF
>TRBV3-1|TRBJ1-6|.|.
TGTGCCAGCAGCCAAGAGAATTATAATTCACCCCTCCACTTT
CASSQENYNSPLHF
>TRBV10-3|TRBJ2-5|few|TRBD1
TGTGCCATCAAAGAGACAGGGTCAGAGACCCAGTACTTC
CAIKETGSETQYF
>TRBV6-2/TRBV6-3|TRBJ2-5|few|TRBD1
TGTGCCAGCAGGGGACAGGGGGCACGGGAGACCCAGTACTTC
CASRGQGARETQYF
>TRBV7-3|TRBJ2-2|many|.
TGTGCCAGCAGTCTGCGCGCGGTGCGGGTCGGCGACGGGGAGCTGTTTTTT
CASSLRAVRVGDGELFF
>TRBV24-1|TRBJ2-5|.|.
TGTGCCACCAGTGACTACAGGTACCAAGAGACCCAGTACTTC
CATSDYRYQETQYF
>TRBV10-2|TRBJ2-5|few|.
TGCGCCAGCAGTGAGAAATCCCGTTGGCAAGAGACCCAGTACTTC
CASSEKSRWQETQYF
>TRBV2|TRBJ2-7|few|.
TGTGCCAGCAGTATCGGGGGGCCCTACGAGCAGTACTTC
CASSIGGPYEQYF
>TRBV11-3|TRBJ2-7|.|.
TGTGCCAGCAGCTTAGAAGGTACAGGAGTCTACGAGCAGTACTTC
CASSLEGTGVYEQYF
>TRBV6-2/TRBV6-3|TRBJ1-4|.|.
TGTGCCAGCAGTTACACGATGTACAACGAAAAACTGTTTTTT
CASSYTMYNEKLFF
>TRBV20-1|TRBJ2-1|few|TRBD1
TGCAGTGCCGAAGCCCCTGGACAGGGGAGGAACAATGAGCAGTTCTTC
CSAEAPGQGRNNEQFF
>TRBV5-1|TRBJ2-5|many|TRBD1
TGCGCCAGCAGCTTGGGGGGACAGCCCGGAGAAGAGACCCAGTACTTC
CASSLGGQPGEETQYF
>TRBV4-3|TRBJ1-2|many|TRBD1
TGCGCCAGCAGCCACGCTGGGACAGGGGTCGGCTACACCTTC
CASSHAGTGVGYTF
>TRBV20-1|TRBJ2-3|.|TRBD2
TGCAGGGCCGGGACTAGCGGGGGGTACCGCACAGATACGCAGTATTTT
CRAGTSGGYRTDTQYF